The 9 T cell receptor beta chains below were found in one sample sequenced in a study of high-grade serous ovarian cancer treatment subgroups. TCRdb's table, derived via immunoSEQ multiplex PCR, lists solely in-frame clones and lacks some. The sample includes about 10,000 clones, about 63% of them seen just once. Tumor samples were obtained before definitive surgery or chemotherapy. The specimen was tumor tissue. These receptors were taken from a human donor with high-grade serous ovarian cancer.

V gene TRBV7-2 combines with J gene TRBJ2-1; D is possibly TRBD1 or TRBD2 (5 bases each). The V end was cut by 5 bases, the J end by 0 bases, with 14 bases between. Germline V gene sequence: CDR1 SGHTA, CDR2 FQGNSA. The CDR3 extends over 16 amino acids. This CDR3 is CASSPLADSSYNEQFF. CDR3 sequence (DNA): TGTGCCAGCAGCCCCCTAGCAGACAGCTCCTACAATGAGCAGTTCTTC.

As regards this clone: One end of the junction is discordant with germline, which a read error may explain. Other nucleotide sequences from this sample produce the same CDR3. This chain uses TRBV28 with TRBJ1-1; possible D gene TRBD1, 6 bases. This CDR3 contains 14 residues. Germline values: CDR1 MDHEN, CDR2 SYDVKM. The CDR3 sequence is CASSFGQMNTEAFF. The CDR3 nucleotides read TGTGCTAGCAGTTTCGGACAGATGAACACTGAAGCTTTCTTT.

Only a few counts were recorded for this clone. V and J are TRBV11-3 and TRBJ1-2; 7 nucleotides line up with TRBD1. This CDR3 is built from 14 residues. With V trimmed by 1 base and J by 6 bases, 5 bases remained unmatched. The germline gives CDR1 SGHNT, CDR2 YENEEA. The chain's CDR3 is CASSLGRQGHGYTF. The DNA of the CDR3 is TGTGCCAGCAGCTTAGGTCGACAGGGCCATGGCTACACCTTC.

The V and J genes are TRBV11-1 and TRBJ2-3, with 11 bases that match TRBD2. Trimming at V came to 6 bases and at J to 0 bases, leaving 2 bases not matched to a gene. The CDR3 consists of 15 residues. Germline V lookup: CDR1 SGHAT, CDR2 FQDESV (reference sequence). CDR3 region: CASSIAGGSTDTQYF. The CDR3 DNA reads as TGTGCCAGCAGTATAGCGGGAGGGAGCACAGATACGCAGTATTTT.

This clone was counted only a few times. This rearrangement joins TRBV2 to TRBJ2-5; 10 nucleotides line up with TRBD2. The CDR3 is 16 residues long. Germline assignment: CDR1 SNHLY and CDR2 FYNNEI. J gave up 5 bases and V 6 bases, and 12 bases lay outside the gene matches. The CDR3 region has the DNA TGTGCCAGCAGGGAGGGACTAGCGCATACCTCGGAGACCCAGTACTTC. Amino acid sequence: CASREGLAHTSETQYF.

This rearrangement joins TRBV6-6 to TRBJ2-3, with D perhaps TRBD1 (6 bases). The CDR3 has 15 amino acids. CDR1 and CDR2 (germline): MNHNY, SVGAGI (reference sequence). The ends were cut back, 7 bases at V and 0 bases at J, with 14 bases in the middle. In DNA form, the CDR3 reads TGTGCCAGCAAGGCCGGACAGCGGAGCACAGATACGCAGTATTTT. Its protein is CASKAGQRSTDTQYF.

The chain uses TRBV21-1 and TRBJ2-7; the D call TRBD1 from the table was never checked on the DNA. TRBV21-1 represents a pseudogene. The CDR3 runs 13 residues. The CDR3 is CASSSDRVNEQYF. CDR3 coding DNA: TGTGCCAGCAGCAGCGACAGGGTCAACGAGCAGTACTTC.

This CDR3 reads CASSPLAGSSYEQYF. The CDR3 DNA reads as TGTGCCAGCAGTCCACTAGCGGGCAGCTCCTACGAGCAGTACTTC. The chain couples TRBV28 to TRBJ2-7; 9 bases are shared with TRBD2. The CDR3 loop spans 15 amino acids. Per the germline V gene, CDR1 is MDHEN and CDR2 is SYDVKM. V lost 5 bases to trimming and J lost 0 bases; unmatched junction nucleotides: 5.

The rearrangement links TRBV28 to TRBJ1-4, with D tentatively TRBD1 (6 bases). Trimming took off 7 bases at V and 8 bases at J, with 11 bases between the two ends. The CDR3 has 12 residues. The germline gives CDR1 MDHEN, CDR2 SYDVKM. CDR3 DNA sequence: TGTGCCAGCAATGGGGGCTACGAAAAACTGTTTTTT. Amino acids: CASNGGYEKLFF.